This T cell receptor (beta chain) came from a study of blood T cell repertoires in COVID-19. Study-level information: Sources were T cells, B-cell-depleted T cells, or PBMCs; the material itself was cDNA or gDNA.

This CDR3 is 14 amino acids long. The V segment lost 6 bases and the J segment 8 bases; nucleotides outside the gene matches: 9. Per germline, CDR1 MNHEY and CDR2 SVGAGI. Per the study methods: It was from reference gene primer amplification that nucleated cell counts were estimated. Libraries were prepared by immunoSEQ multiplex PCR; TCRdb keeps only in-frame clonotypes and omits some of them. V and J calls and clone size are copied from that table; D and trimming were computed from the DNA. This sample has about 84,000 clones; more than 75% occur once, and the top ten carry about 6.5%. The receptor was derived from a man between 65 and 85 years old with acute or convalescent COVID-19. The J gene is TRBJ2-1, the V gene TRBV6-5; 8 nucleotides match TRBD2. Sequenced input: peripheral blood. In nucleotides, the CDR3 is TGTGCCAGCAGCATACTAGCGGCTGGGGATGAGCAGTTCTTC. Translated: CASSILAAGDEQFF.